Below, 9 T cell receptor beta chains from the same sample are listed, as sequenced in a study of T cell changes during pregnancy in multiple sclerosis. Repertoires were generated with immunoSEQ multiplex PCR, while TCRdb's copy carries only in-frame clones and drops some. This repertoire shows about 40,000 clones, 93% found once; its top ten account for roughly 0.41%. This sample comprised CD4+ T cells from peripheral blood mononuclear cells, obtained in the first trimester of pregnancy. These receptors all stem from a female donor with multiple sclerosis, enrolled in a pregnancy study.

The chain couples TRBV10-1 to TRBJ2-2, with 7 bases that match TRBD1. Trimming at V came to 3 bases and at J to 5 bases, leaving 3 bases not matched to a gene. CDR3 size: 14 residues. CDR1 is WNHNN and CDR2 is SYGVQD in the germline V gene (reference sequence). CDR3 sequence: CASSEGGETGELFF. CDR3 DNA sequence: TGCGCCAGCAGTGAAGGGGGCGAGACCGGGGAGCTGTTTTTT.

The chain is built from TRBV7-6 and TRBJ2-3; D perhaps matches TRBD2 (7 bases). V was clipped by 3 bases and J by 0 bases, with 13 bases between them. Germline lookup yields CDR1 SGHVS and CDR2 FNYEAQ. There are 16 residues in the CDR3. The CDR3 DNA sequence: TGTGCCAGCAGCTTGGGCGCGGGGGCCAGCACAGATACGCAGTATTTT. Protein: CASSLGAGASTDTQYF.

This chain connects TRBV19 to TRBJ1-3; TRBD1 matches 9 bases. The CDR3 has 17 residues. Germline CDR1 reads LNHDA; CDR2 reads SQIVND (reference sequence). With 4 bases clipped from V and 2 bases from J, the junction kept 9 bases outside the gene matches. Written as DNA, the CDR3 is TGTGCCAGTAGTAAGGCGGACAGGGGCCCCGCTGGAAACACCATATATTTT. Translated, it gives CASSKADRGPAGNTIYF.

The V and J genes are TRBV7-2 and TRBJ2-3; 9 bases line up with TRBD2. Germline CDR1 and CDR2: SGHTA and FQGNSA. This CDR3 is built from 15 residues. The J segment lost 8 bases and the V segment lost 1 base, leaving 7 bases of the junction unmatched. The CDR3 loop reads CASSLGAGGSPTQYF. Written as DNA, the CDR3 is TGTGCCAGCAGCTTAGGTGCGGGGGGGTCTCCTACGCAGTATTTT.

The V gene is TRBV10-3, the J gene TRBJ1-1, with TRBD1 as a possible D gene (5 bases). V dropped 10 bases and J dropped 4 bases, with 16 bases sitting between them. Germline V CDR1 and CDR2: ENHRY, SYGVKD. The CDR3 length is 13 residues. CDR3 region: CATRGDWGTEAFF. As DNA, the CDR3 is TGTGCCACCCGGGGGGATTGGGGCACTGAAGCTTTCTTT.

V usage is TRBV7-9 and J usage is TRBJ2-3; 9 bases map to TRBD1. The CDR3 is 17 amino acids. The V gene's germline CDR1 is SEHNR and CDR2 FQNEAQ (reference sequence). V lost 5 bases and J lost 3; bases outside the gene matches: 12. The CDR3 DNA sequence: TGTGCCAGCAGCATAAGGGCACGGACAGGGGATACAGATACGCAGTATTTT. It is translated as CASSIRARTGDTDTQYF.

The V call is TRBV4-1, the J call TRBJ1-2; no clear D. CDR3 length: 15 residues. CDR1 is MGHRA and CDR2 is YSYEKL in the germline V gene. Trimming shortened V by 1 base and J by 0 bases, and 9 bases separated the two germline ends. The chain's CDR3 is CASSQALVSNYGYTF. CDR3 nucleotides: TGCGCCAGCAGCCAAGCTTTAGTTTCTAACTATGGCTACACCTTC.

The genes are TRBV7-2 and TRBJ1-4; 8 nucleotides align to TRBD1. CDR1 SGHTA and CDR2 FQGNSA come from the germline V gene. V trimming: 5 bases; J trimming: 7 bases; junction bases outside the gene matches: 9. This CDR3 is built from 15 residues. CDR3 region: CASSPDRGGSEKLFF. Written as DNA, the CDR3 is TGTGCCAGCAGCCCCGACAGGGGTGGGAGTGAAAAACTGTTTTTT.

The chain is built from TRBV2 and TRBJ1-1; the D is unclear. The CDR3 is 15 residues long. Trimming took 5 bases from V and 1 from J, leaving 14 bases between them. Germline-derived CDR1 and CDR2 are SNHLY and FYNNEI. The CDR3 loop reads CASSSGREGNTEAFF. CDR3 in DNA: TGTGCCAGCAGTTCCGGCCGGGAGGGGAACACTGAAGCTTTCTTT.